This T cell receptor (beta chain) was identified in a study of Ad26.COV2.S vaccination and SARS-CoV-2 variants. Study at large: Of the COV1001 trial arms, the Ad26.COV2.S arm included the donor. Overall study findings and caveats: Vaccinees displayed broader spike-specific TCR repertoires than placebo recipients.

With respect to this clone: No antigen is known for it.

The method was immunoSEQ multiplex PCR; TCRdb's version includes in-frame clones alone and lacks a portion of them. The sample lists 300,000 to 350,000 clones, 85% to 90% seen once, with 5% to 6.5% in the top ten. Trimming left V 1 base short and J 3 bases short, with 7 bases between. Per germline, CDR1 SGHAT and CDR2 FQNNGV. The CDR3 consists of 13 residues. Indicated treatment: 15 to 20 received Ad26.COV2.S at low or high dose, single or two shots; about 5 received placebo; per-sample allocation not given. Sampling occurred on day 63 after the first vaccine or placebo injection. V usage is TRBV11-2 and J usage is TRBJ2-7; the D is unclear. Sequencing was performed on peripheral blood, taken in a trial of Ad26.COV2.S vaccine versus placebo. The clonotype was recovered from a person aged 18-65 years who received the Ad26.COV2.S COVID-19 vaccine or a placebo. The CDR3 bases are TGTGCCAGCAGCTTAGCCCCCCTCTACGAGCAGTACTTC. As protein: CASSLAPLYEQYF.